The 23 T cell receptor beta chains below were found in one sample sequenced in a study of STAT3 mutations in large granular lymphocyte leukemia (dated by TCRdb to between 2019 and 2020). No antigen has been assigned to these receptors. What the study reported, not specific to this receptor: Every T-LGLL patient showed at least one immunodominant TCRbeta clonotype, and about half showed multiple immunodominant subclonotypes.

Library construction relied on the immunoSEQ multiplex PCR assay. Entries here come from immuneACCESS through TCRdb and include only in-frame sequences with V and J called. Some clones fail to appear in such tables; in the studies checked, an unresolved V gene covers under half of the shortfall, and the cause of the remainder is unknown. The sample table lists some 37,000 clones, roughly 88% of them with a count of one. The ten largest clonotypes hold 0.43% of the sample. The sequencing sample was made of PBMCs. The receptors shown here come from a human donor with T large granular lymphocyte leukemia. Some clones in this sample may be carry-over from other donors' samples.

The rearrangement links TRBV7-9 to TRBJ1-6, with 7 bases fitting TRBD1. CDR1 is SEHNR and CDR2 is FQNEAQ in the germline V gene (reference sequence). The CDR3 has 14 residues. After removal of 5 bases from V and 8 bases from J, the junction contained 6 bases not matched to a gene. The CDR3 here is CASSTGVVHSPLHF. The DNA of the CDR3 is TGTGCCAGCAGCACAGGGGTGGTACATTCACCCCTCCACTTT.

This clone was found once. V usage is TRBV7-2 and J usage is TRBJ1-5, with 8 bases fitting TRBD1. V gave up 8 bases and J gave up 6 bases; unmatched junction bases: 9. This CDR3 is built from 14 residues. CDR1 SGHTA and CDR2 FQGNSA come from the germline V gene. CDR3 nucleotides: TGTGCCAGCGGGTTCACAGGGGGTAGTCAGCCCCAGCATTTT. Translation gives CASGFTGGSQPQHF.

The chain carries TRBV7-2 and TRBJ1-2; 9 bases line up with TRBD1. V lost 3 bases and J lost 2; bases outside the gene matches: 7. This CDR3 has 16 amino acids. In germline, CDR1 is SGHTA, CDR2 FQGNSA. Written as DNA, the CDR3 is TGTGCCAGCAGCTTCATCCCGGACAGGGGAAACTATGGCTACACCTTC. Its protein product is CASSFIPDRGNYGYTF. Supplemented by reference TRBV7-2 and TRBJ1-2, the full variable domain reads GAGVSQSPSNKVTEKGKDVELRCDPISGHTALYWYRQSLGQGLEFLIYFQGNSAPDKSGLPSDRFSAERTGGSVSTLTIQRTQQEDSAVYLCASSFIPDRGNYGYTFGSGTRLTVV.

This clone has a single count. The rearrangement uses TRBV19 and TRBJ1-5, with D uncertain. V lost 0 bases and J 4 bases, leaving 10 bases between the germline ends. This CDR3 region has 15 residues. CDR1 and CDR2 from the germline V gene are LNHDA and SQIVND (reference sequence). The CDR3 here is CASSIDRTLNQPQHF. CDR3 DNA sequence: TGTGCCAGTAGTATAGATCGGACCTTAAATCAGCCCCAGCATTTT.

This CDR3 reads CASSAAGVGYTF. CDR3 in DNA: TGTGCCAGCAGCGCCGCAGGGGTGGGCTACACCTTC. The chain has TRBV9 and TRBJ1-2; D may be TRBD1 (6 bases). V shed 3 bases and J shed 8 bases, with 11 bases lying between them. Germline V gives CDR1 SGDLS, CDR2 YYNGEE. The CDR3 is 12 amino acids.

The chain combines TRBV30 with TRBJ1-1; D is ambiguous. The ends were cut back, 0 bases at V and 7 bases at J, with 9 bases in the middle. The CDR3 covers 12 residues. In germline, CDR1 is GTSNPN, CDR2 SVGIG (reference sequence). The CDR3 loop is CAWSVEQIEAFF. DNA of the CDR3: TGTGCCTGGAGTGTAGAACAAATTGAAGCTTTCTTT. The full variable domain, completed using reference TRBV30 and TRBJ1-1, is SQTIHQWPATLVQPVGSPLSLECTVEGTSNPNLYWYRQAAGRGLQLLFYSVGIGQISSEVPQNLSASRPQDRQFILSSKKLLLSDSGFYLCAWSVEQIEAFFGQGTRLTVV.

The chain carries TRBV15 and TRBJ1-4; no definite D call. This CDR3 has 16 residues. CDR1 is LNHNV, CDR2 YYDKDF, per germline (reference sequence). The V end was cut by 6 bases, the J end by 16 bases, with 30 bases between. CDR3 sequence (DNA): TGTGCCACCAGTAGTCGAGCCATCCCTTCCCGGGCCGTCCGGTTTTTT. It yields the protein CATSSRAIPSRAVRFF.

The rearrangement joins TRBV10-2 to TRBJ2-7; D gene unclear. V dropped 6 bases and J dropped 3 bases, with 9 bases sitting between them. The germline V gene has CDR1 WSHSY and CDR2 SAAADI. The CDR3 covers 12 residues. CDR3 protein: CASRNQYYEQYF. In DNA, the CDR3 is TGCGCCAGCAGAAACCAGTACTACGAGCAGTACTTC.

The rearrangement links TRBV18 to TRBJ1-4; D might be TRBD1 (5 bases). The CDR3 sequence is 14 residues long. CDR1 KGHSH and CDR2 LQKENI come from the germline V gene. Trimming left V 4 bases short and J 8 bases short, with 14 bases between. CDR3 nucleotides: TGTGCCAGCTCACGATCGCAGGGTGTCGAAAAACTGTTTTTT. It specifies CASSRSQGVEKLFF.

The V call is TRBV7-9, the J call TRBJ2-2, with TRBD2 matching over 10 bases. Germline V gene data show CDR1 as SEHNR and CDR2 as FQNEAQ (reference sequence). The CDR3 has 17 residues. Trimming removed 5 bases from V and 3 bases from J; junction bases left unmatched: 9. The CDR3 region is CASSPRGAGGYTGELFF. CDR3 sequence (DNA): TGTGCCAGCAGCCCCCGTGGAGCGGGGGGGTACACCGGGGAGCTGTTTTTT. The full variable domain, rest sourced from reference TRBV7-9 and TRBJ2-2, is DTGVSQNPRHKITKRGQNVTFRCDPISEHNRLYWYRQTLGQGPEFLTYFQNEAQLEKSRLLSDRFSAERPKGSFSTLEIQRTEQGDSAMYLCASSPRGAGGYTGELFFGEGSRLTVL.

The chain uses TRBV5-4 and TRBJ2-1; no clear D gene. The germline CDR1 and CDR2 sequences are SGHNT and YYREEE (reference sequence). The germline V and J ends were trimmed by 4 bases and 1 base, with 12 bases remaining between them. The CDR3 contains 15 residues. This CDR3 is CASSPEPRSYNEQFF. The CDR3 DNA reads TGTGCCAGCAGCCCAGAACCTCGGTCCTACAATGAGCAGTTCTTC.

The chain employs TRBV30 and TRBJ2-6; 8 positions match TRBD1. CDR3 length: 17 residues. Germline V gives CDR1 GTSNPN, CDR2 SVGIG (reference sequence). V shed 1 base and J 1 base; nucleotides not matched to a gene: 6. The CDR3 sequence: CAWSATGVGSGANVLTF. The CDR3 DNA follows: TGTGCCTGGAGTGCGACAGGGGTAGGGTCTGGGGCCAACGTCCTGACTTTC.

This clone has a handful of counts. This sequence joins TRBV6-5 and TRBJ2-2; TRBD1 aligns across 10 bases. V dropped 6 bases and J dropped 5; count of bases not matched to a gene: 3. This CDR3 is built from 14 residues. CDR1 is MNHEY, CDR2 SVGAGI, per germline. This CDR3 is CASRRTGGTGELFF. The CDR3 region has the DNA TGTGCCAGCAGGCGGACAGGGGGAACCGGGGAGCTGTTTTTT.

This rearrangement joins TRBV30 to TRBJ1-4; 8 nucleotides match TRBD1. The CDR3 consists of 14 residues. Germline-derived CDR1 and CDR2 are GTSNPN and SVGIG (reference sequence). Unmatched junction bases numbered 8, after V lost 3 bases and J lost 8 bases. The CDR3 sequence: CAWSATGADEKLFF. CDR3 sequence (DNA): TGTGCCTGGAGCGCGACAGGGGCAGACGAAAAACTGTTTTTT.

This clone was detected only once. The V call is TRBV7-8, the J call TRBJ2-2; the D is unclear. This CDR3 comprises 13 residues. Germline V gene sequence: CDR1 SGHVS, CDR2 FQNEAQ. Deletions cut 4 bases from V and 1 base from J, with 4 bases between. The CDR3 DNA reads as TGTGCCAGCAGCTCCGTGAACACCGGGGAGCTGTTTTTT. It translates to CASSSVNTGELFF.

This rearrangement joins TRBV6-5 to TRBJ2-2; 7 bases agree with TRBD2. Trimming cost V 6 bases and J 4 bases; bases outside gene matches: 2. The CDR3 extends over 13 amino acids. CDR1 and CDR2 (germline): MNHEY, SVGAGI. CDR3: CASRERGTGELFF. In nucleotides, the CDR3 is TGTGCCAGCAGAGAGCGGGGCACCGGGGAGCTGTTTTTT.

V and J are TRBV7-9 and TRBJ1-1; the match to TRBD1 covers 7 bases. Losses at the gene ends were 8 bases for V and 3 bases for J; bases not matched to a gene: 9. This CDR3 has 14 amino acids. The germline CDR1 and CDR2 sequences are SEHNR and FQNEAQ (reference sequence). The CDR3 sequence is CASGLLQGHTEAFF. DNA for the CDR3: TGTGCCAGCGGACTATTACAGGGGCACACTGAAGCTTTCTTT. The variable domain in full, with the rest retrieved from reference TRBV7-9 and TRBJ1-1, is DTGVSQNPRHKITKRGQNVTFRCDPISEHNRLYWYRQTLGQGPEFLTYFQNEAQLEKSRLLSDRFSAERPKGSFSTLEIQRTEQGDSAMYLCASGLLQGHTEAFFGQGTRLTVV.

The V gene is TRBV4-3, the J gene TRBJ1-6; D is unresolved. Per germline, CDR1 LGHNA and CDR2 YSLEER. V lost 0 bases and J lost 7, with 10 bases in between. The CDR3 covers 15 residues. CDR3 in amino acids: CASSQDLTGNSPLHF. CDR3 DNA sequence: TGCGCCAGCAGCCAAGATCTGACGGGAAATTCACCCCTCCACTTT.

This chain links TRBV10-3 with TRBJ1-2; TRBD1 matches at 7 bases. The CDR3 runs 13 residues. Per the germline V gene, CDR1 is ENHRY and CDR2 is SYGVKD. Trimming removed 5 bases from V and 8 bases from J; junction bases left unmatched: 8. The CDR3 sequence: CAISTGEGYGYTF. The CDR3 DNA follows: TGTGCCATCAGTACAGGGGAGGGTTACGGCTACACCTTC.

This chain joins TRBV27 and TRBJ1-5, with D maybe TRBD1 (5 bases). The CDR3 is 16 amino acids. Trimming stripped 4 bases from V and 2 bases from J, with 15 bases between. Germline V lookup: CDR1 MNHEY, CDR2 SMNVEV (reference sequence). The CDR3 loop is CASSWGGRGGNQPQHF. CDR3 coding DNA: TGTGCCAGCAGTTGGGGGGGGAGAGGCGGCAATCAGCCCCAGCATTTT.

The chain uses TRBV4-2 and TRBJ1-6, with a possible D match to TRBD1 (5 bases). The CDR3 sequence is 16 residues long. Germline loops: CDR1 LGHNA, CDR2 YNFKEQ. Trimming stripped 0 bases from V and 8 bases from J, with 14 bases between. The CDR3 loop is CASSQEGRSGDSPLHF. CDR3 nucleotides: TGTGCCAGCAGCCAAGAAGGACGGTCGGGGGATTCACCCCTCCACTTT.

The rearrangement uses TRBV7-9 and TRBJ1-6; 12 bases align to TRBD1. The CDR3 consists of 19 residues. CDR1 and CDR2 from the germline V gene are SEHNR and FQNEAQ (reference sequence). J lost 0 bases, V lost 5 bases, and 8 bases had no gene match. Here the CDR3 reads CASSQGTGGVRSYNSPLHF. In nucleotides, the CDR3 is TGTGCCAGCAGCCAGGGGACAGGGGGCGTTCGCTCCTATAATTCACCCCTCCACTTT. Together with reference TRBV7-9 and TRBJ1-6, the CDR3 gives the full variable domain: DTGVSQNPRHKITKRGQNVTFRCDPISEHNRLYWYRQTLGQGPEFLTYFQNEAQLEKSRLLSDRFSAERPKGSFSTLEIQRTEQGDSAMYLCASSQGTGGVRSYNSPLHFGNGTRLTVT.

This clone was observed once. The chain combines TRBV28 with TRBJ1-5; D unresolved. With 8 bases removed from V and 4 bases from J, the gap between germline ends came to 12 bases. Germline lookup yields CDR1 MDHEN and CDR2 SYDVKM. The CDR3 covers 13 residues. The CDR3 DNA reads TGTGCCAGCCTGGGGTGGGGAAATCAGCCCCAGCATTTT. Translated: CASLGWGNQPQHF.